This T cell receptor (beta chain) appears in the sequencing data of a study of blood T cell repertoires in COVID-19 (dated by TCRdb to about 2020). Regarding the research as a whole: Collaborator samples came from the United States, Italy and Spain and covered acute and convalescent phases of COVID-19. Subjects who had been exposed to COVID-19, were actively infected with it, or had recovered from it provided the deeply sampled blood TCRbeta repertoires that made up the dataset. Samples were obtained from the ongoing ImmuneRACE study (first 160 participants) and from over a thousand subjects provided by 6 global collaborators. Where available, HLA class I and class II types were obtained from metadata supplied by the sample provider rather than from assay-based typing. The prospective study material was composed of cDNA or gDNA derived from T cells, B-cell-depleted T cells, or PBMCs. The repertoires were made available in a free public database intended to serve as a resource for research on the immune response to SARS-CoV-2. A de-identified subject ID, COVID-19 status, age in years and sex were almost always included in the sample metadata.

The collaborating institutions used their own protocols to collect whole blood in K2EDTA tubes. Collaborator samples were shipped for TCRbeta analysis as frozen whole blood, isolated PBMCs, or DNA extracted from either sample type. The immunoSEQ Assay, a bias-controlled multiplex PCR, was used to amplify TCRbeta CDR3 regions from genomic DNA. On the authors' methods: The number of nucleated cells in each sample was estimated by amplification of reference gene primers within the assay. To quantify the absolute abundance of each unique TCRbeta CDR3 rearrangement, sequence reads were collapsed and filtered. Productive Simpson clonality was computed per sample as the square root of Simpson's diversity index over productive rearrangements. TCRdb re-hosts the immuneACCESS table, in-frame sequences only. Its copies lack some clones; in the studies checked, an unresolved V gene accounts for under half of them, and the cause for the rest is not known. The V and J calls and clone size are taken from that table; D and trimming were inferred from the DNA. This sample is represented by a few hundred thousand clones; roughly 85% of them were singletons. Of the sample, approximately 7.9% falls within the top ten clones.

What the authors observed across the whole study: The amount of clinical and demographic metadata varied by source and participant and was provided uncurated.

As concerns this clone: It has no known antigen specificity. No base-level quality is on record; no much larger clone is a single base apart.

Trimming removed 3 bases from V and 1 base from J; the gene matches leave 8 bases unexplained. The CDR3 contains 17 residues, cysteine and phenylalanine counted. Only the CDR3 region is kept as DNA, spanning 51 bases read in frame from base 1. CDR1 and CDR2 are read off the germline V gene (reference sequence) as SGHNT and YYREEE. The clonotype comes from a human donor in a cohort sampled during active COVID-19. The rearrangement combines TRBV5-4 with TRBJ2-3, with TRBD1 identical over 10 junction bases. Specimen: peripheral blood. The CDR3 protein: CASSWGLDRGGTDTQYF. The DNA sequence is TGTGCCAGCAGCTGGGGACTGGACAGGGGGGGCACAGATACGCAGTATTTT.